The T cell receptor (beta chain) described here comes from a study of blood T cell repertoires in COVID-19. Per germline, CDR1 MDHEN and CDR2 SYDVKM. The CDR3 is made up of 12 amino acids. Trimming cost V 5 bases and J 5 bases, with 9 bases left between them. This clone appeared a single time. Those who participated ranged in age from 18 to 89 years and resided in about two dozen US areas. Generated by immunoSEQ multiplex PCR, the TCRdb table keeps only in-frame clones and is missing some. The sample records over 200,000 clones, approximately 86% being singletons. The V and J genes are TRBV28 and TRBJ1-1, with D unresolved. This clonotype was obtained from a man aged 18 to 30 with acute COVID-19. The sample taken for sequencing was PBMCs or T cells enriched from blood (not recorded which). For the CDR3, the DNA is TGTGCCAGCAGTCCACAGATAACTGAAGCTTTCTTT. This sequence encodes CASSPQITEAFF.